This is a list of T cell receptor beta chains from one sample in a study of T cells after yellow fever vaccination. TCRdb redid the calling of the 5' RACE reads with MiXCR, one entry per CDR3 protein. The sample has 200,000 to 300,000 distinct CDR3 sequences; 10% to 15% are singletons. The input for sequencing was CD4+ T cells sorted from PBMCs, taken 45 days after the yellow fever booster vaccination. The receptors shown here come from a man aged 25 to 40 who received the YFV17D yellow fever vaccine. Both conserved end residues are part of each CDR3. D genes are given only for firm matches. For some rows the clone size is stated as once, few or many, or as a class when expanded; others skip it.

size: .; J: TRBJ2-3; V: TRBV5-6; D: .; length: 15; CDR3: CATLRWGLETDTQYF; DNA: TGTGCCACTCTTCGCTGGGGGCTAGAGACAGATACGCAGTATTTT
size: few; J: TRBJ1-1; V: TRBV20-1; D: .; length: 12; CDR3: CSAISRGGEAFF; DNA: TGCAGTGCGATAAGCAGGGGTGGTGAAGCTTTCTTT
size: .; J: TRBJ1-1; V: TRBV29-1; D: TRBD1; length: 11; CDR3: CSVKQGAEAFF; DNA: TGCAGCGTGAAACAGGGGGCGGAAGCTTTCTTT
size: .; J: TRBJ2-7; V: TRBV5-1; D: .; length: 14; CDR3: CASSLWHGGNEQYF; DNA: TGCGCCAGCAGCTTGTGGCATGGGGGAAACGAGCAGTACTTC
size: few; J: TRBJ2-3; V: TRBV7-3; D: TRBD2; length: 15; CDR3: CASSLLASTGDTQYF; DNA: TGTGCCAGCAGCCTACTAGCGTCCACGGGAGATACGCAGTATTTT
size: few; J: TRBJ2-7; V: TRBV6-6; D: .; length: 13; CDR3: CASSYSNTGEQYF; DNA: TGTGCCAGCAGTTACTCGAACACAGGCGAGCAGTACTTC
size: few; J: TRBJ2-5; V: TRBV20-1; D: TRBD2; length: 15; CDR3: CSAMTPAGGSGTQYF; DNA: TGCAGTGCAATGACTCCAGCGGGAGGTTCCGGGACCCAGTACTTC
size: .; J: TRBJ2-1; V: TRBV12-3/TRBV12-4; D: .; length: 13; CDR3: CASSLAIRREQFF; DNA: TGTGCCAGCAGTTTAGCAATACGTCGTGAGCAGTTCTTC
size: few; J: TRBJ2-3; V: TRBV28; D: .; length: 12; CDR3: CASTENGDTQYF; DNA: TGTGCCAGCACTGAGAACGGAGATACGCAGTATTTT
size: few; J: TRBJ2-3; V: TRBV6-1; D: TRBD2; length: 15; CDR3: CASSKLAGGTDTQYF; DNA: TGTGCCAGCAGTAAGCTAGCGGGGGGCACAGATACGCAGTATTTT
size: few; J: TRBJ2-7; V: TRBV20-1; D: .; length: 14; CDR3: CSARGKDSGYEQYF; DNA: TGCAGTGCTAGGGGGAAGGACTCGGGCTACGAGCAGTACTTC
size: .; J: TRBJ2-3; V: TRBV6-2/TRBV6-3; D: TRBD2; length: 15; CDR3: CASSTFSGSTDTQYF; DNA: TGTGCCAGCAGTACTTTTAGCGGGAGCACAGATACGCAGTATTTT
size: .; J: TRBJ2-5; V: TRBV20-1; D: .; length: 14; CDR3: CSASLGLQQETQYF; DNA: TGCAGTGCTAGTTTAGGACTCCAGCAAGAGACCCAGTACTTC
size: many; J: TRBJ2-7; V: TRBV6-6; D: .; length: 11; CDR3: CASSFLQGLYF; DNA: TGTGCCAGCAGTTTCCTTCAGGGACTTTACTTC
size: .; J: TRBJ2-3; V: TRBV10-3; D: TRBD1; length: 15; CDR3: CAIKGTGPGTDTQYF; DNA: TGTGCCATCAAGGGGACAGGGCCGGGCACAGATACGCAGTATTTT
size: few; J: TRBJ2-5; V: TRBV10-1; D: TRBD2; length: 14; CDR3: CASSAGGGPGTQYF; DNA: TGCGCCAGCAGCGCTGGGGGAGGGCCTGGGACCCAGTACTTC
size: .; J: TRBJ2-1; V: TRBV23-1; D: .; length: 12; CDR3: CASSQSRVVEFF; DNA: TGCGCCAGCAGTCAATCGCGCGTTGTAGAGTTCTTC
size: .; J: TRBJ2-1; V: TRBV28; D: .; length: 16; CDR3: CASSGTVGPLDNEQFF; DNA: TGTGCCAGCAGTGGGACCGTCGGACCCCTCGATAATGAGCAGTTCTTC
size: .; J: TRBJ2-3; V: TRBV7-9; D: .; length: 17; CDR3: CASSLGVRMTGTDTQYF; DNA: TGTGCCAGCAGCTTAGGGGTTCGCATGACTGGCACAGATACGCAGTATTTT
size: many; J: TRBJ2-6; V: TRBV5-1; D: .; length: 14; CDR3: CASNRDSGANVLTF; DNA: TGCGCCAGCAACAGGGACTCTGGGGCCAACGTCCTGACTTTC
size: few; J: TRBJ2-1; V: TRBV20-1; D: TRBD2; length: 13; CDR3: CSAPSGNYNEQFF; DNA: TGCAGTGCTCCTAGCGGGAACTACAATGAGCAGTTCTTC
size: .; J: TRBJ2-4; V: TRBV28; D: .; length: 14; CDR3: CASTMGRNGDIQYF; DNA: TGTGCCAGCACCATGGGAAGGAACGGAGACATTCAGTACTTC
size: many; J: TRBJ1-1; V: TRBV2; D: .; length: 14; CDR3: CASSETRQYTEAFF; DNA: TGTGCCAGCAGTGAGACCCGACAGTACACTGAAGCTTTCTTT
size: .; J: TRBJ2-1; V: TRBV19; D: TRBD1; length: 14; CDR3: CASMVGQGNNEQFF; DNA: TGTGCCAGTATGGTGGGACAGGGGAACAATGAGCAGTTCTTC
size: .; J: TRBJ2-7; V: TRBV27; D: TRBD1; length: 11; CDR3: CASRGRDRALF; DNA: TGTGCCAGCAGAGGCCGGGACAGGGCCCTTTTC
size: few; J: TRBJ1-4; V: TRBV7-2; D: TRBD1; length: 16; CDR3: CASSISGTGVREKLFF; DNA: TGTGCCAGCAGCATATCCGGGACAGGGGTTAGGGAAAAACTGTTTTTT
size: .; J: TRBJ1-6; V: TRBV12-3/TRBV12-4; D: .; length: 14; CDR3: CASSFEGSPSPLHF; DNA: TGTGCCAGCAGTTTTGAGGGTTCGCCTTCACCCCTCCACTTT
size: .; J: TRBJ2-2; V: TRBV20-1; D: TRBD1; length: 15; CDR3: CSAAFGTGGTGELFF; DNA: TGCAGTGCCGCTTTTGGGACAGGGGGCACCGGGGAGCTGTTTTTT
size: few; J: TRBJ2-1; V: TRBV6-2/TRBV6-3; D: .; length: 12; CDR3: CASRDGYNEQFF; DNA: TGTGCCAGCAGGGACGGCTACAATGAGCAGTTCTTC
size: few; J: TRBJ1-1; V: TRBV18; D: TRBD1; length: 15; CDR3: CASSPQGQVNTEAFF; DNA: TGTGCCAGCTCACCCCAGGGACAGGTGAACACTGAAGCTTTCTTT
size: .; J: TRBJ1-5; V: TRBV20-1; D: .; length: 13; CDR3: CSARRAWDQPQHF; DNA: TGCAGTGCTAGGCGGGCCTGGGATCAGCCCCAGCATTTT
size: .; J: TRBJ2-7; V: TRBV5-1; D: .; length: 14; CDR3: CASSFGSNSYEQYF; DNA: TGCGCCAGCAGCTTCGGCTCTAATTCCTACGAGCAGTACTTC
size: .; J: TRBJ2-1; V: TRBV5-1; D: TRBD2; length: 15; CDR3: CASSHGLAGASEQFF; DNA: TGCGCCAGCAGCCATGGGCTAGCGGGAGCGTCTGAGCAGTTCTTC
size: few; J: TRBJ2-7; V: TRBV29-1; D: TRBD2; length: 13; CDR3: CSVRLGGNHEQYF; DNA: TGCAGCGTCCGGTTGGGAGGGAACCACGAGCAGTACTTC
size: .; J: TRBJ2-1; V: TRBV5-1; D: .; length: 15; CDR3: CPSSLDYSKPGEQFF; DNA: TGCCCCAGCAGCTTGGATTACAGTAAACCGGGGGAGCAGTTCTTC
size: many; J: TRBJ2-2; V: TRBV6-2/TRBV6-3; D: .; length: 12; CDR3: CASSYWMGELFF; DNA: TGTGCCAGCAGTTACTGGATGGGGGAGCTGTTTTTT
size: few; J: TRBJ2-7; V: TRBV20-1; D: .; length: 12; CDR3: CSAGLSAYEQYF; DNA: TGCAGTGCTGGACTATCCGCCTACGAGCAGTACTTC
size: few; J: TRBJ1-4; V: TRBV29-1; D: .; length: 14; CDR3: CSAGGSATNEKLFF; DNA: TGCAGCGCCGGTGGCAGCGCAACTAATGAAAAACTGTTTTTT
size: .; J: TRBJ1-6; V: TRBV3-1; D: TRBD1; length: 14; CDR3: CASSQTGGNSPLHF; DNA: TGTGCCAGCAGCCAAACAGGGGGCAATTCACCCCTCCACTTT
size: few; J: TRBJ1-3; V: TRBV20-1; D: .; length: 14; CDR3: CSACSGQSGNTIYF; DNA: TGCAGTGCCTGCTCAGGACAGTCTGGAAACACCATATATTTT
size: few; J: TRBJ2-3; V: TRBV24-1; D: .; length: 16; CDR3: CATSDPRGSGADTQYF; DNA: TGTGCCACCAGTGATCCCAGGGGAAGTGGTGCAGATACGCAGTATTTT
size: .; J: TRBJ2-7; V: TRBV7-3; D: TRBD2; length: 14; CDR3: CASSTTSGPYEQYF; DNA: TGTGCCAGCAGCACGACTAGCGGACCCTACGAGCAGTACTTC
size: .; J: TRBJ2-1; V: TRBV5-5; D: TRBD2; length: 15; CDR3: CASSEWTSGYNEQFF; DNA: TGTGCCAGCAGCGAATGGACTAGCGGTTACAATGAGCAGTTCTTC
size: .; J: TRBJ1-1; V: TRBV20-1; D: .; length: 13; CDR3: CTYRKPGVTEAFF; DNA: TGCACCTATCGAAAGCCAGGGGTTACTGAAGCTTTCTTT
size: .; J: TRBJ2-3; V: TRBV7-9; D: TRBD2; length: 12; CDR3: CASSLLAGEVYF; DNA: TGTGCCAGCAGCCTCCTAGCGGGAGAGGTGTATTTT
size: .; J: TRBJ1-1; V: TRBV4-2; D: .; length: 14; CDR3: CASSEYPGDTEAFF; DNA: TGTGCCAGCAGCGAATATCCAGGGGACACTGAAGCTTTCTTT